This is a list of T cell receptor beta chains from one sample in a study of blood T cell repertoires in COVID-19. Measured with immunoSEQ multiplex PCR; TCRdb has only the in-frame clones, and not every one. The table records about 190,000 clones, approximately 78% of them present only once. The specimen sequenced was peripheral blood. The receptors originated from a woman aged 80 or older with active or convalescent COVID-19. CDR3s include the opening cysteine and the closing phenylalanine or tryptophan. A D gene is named only where the DNA matches it firmly. Rows may omit the clone size; those that give it use once, few, many or a size class.

D: TRBD2
size: few
J: TRBJ2-1
V: TRBV7-9
CDR3: CASSSSGLVRDEQFF
DNA: TGTGCCAGCAGCTCTTCAGGACTAGTAAGAGACGAGCAGTTCTTC

D: .
size: many
J: TRBJ1-2
V: TRBV3-1/TRBV3-2
CDR3: CASSQVEASTRGYTF
DNA: TGTGCCAGCAGCCAAGTGGAGGCCTCCACTCGGGGCTACACCTTC

D: TRBD1
size: .
J: TRBJ1-1
V: TRBV6-5
CDR3: CASRRHGTDHTEAFF
DNA: TGTGCCAGCAGGAGGCACGGGACAGATCACACTGAAGCTTTCTTT

D: .
size: .
J: TRBJ1-2
V: TRBV30
CDR3: CAWSVGVTYGYTF
DNA: TGTGCCTGGAGTGTAGGGGTAACCTATGGCTACACCTTC

D: TRBD1
size: .
J: TRBJ2-1
V: TRBV5-6
CDR3: CASNTGTAYNEQFF
DNA: TGTGCCAGCAATACCGGGACAGCCTACAATGAGCAGTTCTTC

D: .
size: once
J: TRBJ2-2
V: TRBV6-6
CDR3: CASSWMQDTGELFF
DNA: TGTGCCAGCAGTTGGATGCAGGACACCGGGGAGCTGTTTTTT

D: .
size: .
J: TRBJ1-5
V: TRBV3-1/TRBV3-2
CDR3: CASSQAQGPQHF
DNA: TGTGCCAGCAGCCAAGCACAGGGCCCCCAGCATTTT

D: .
size: .
J: TRBJ2-6
V: TRBV28
CDR3: CASSFLPGLEDGANVLTF
DNA: TGTGCCAGCAGTTTTTTGCCGGGTTTGGAGGATGGGGCCAACGTCCTGACTTTC

D: .
size: .
J: TRBJ1-4
V: TRBV7-8
CDR3: CASSLATGSRAEKLFF
DNA: TGTGCCAGCAGCTTAGCGACGGGTAGCAGGGCTGAAAAACTGTTTTTT

D: .
size: .
J: TRBJ1-2
V: TRBV7-9
CDR3: CASSLGVGGYGYTF
DNA: TGTGCCAGCAGCTTAGGGGTCGGGGGCTATGGCTACACCTTC

D: TRBD1
size: .
J: TRBJ1-4
V: TRBV5-1
CDR3: CASSSVPGQGTNEKLFF
DNA: TGCGCCAGCAGCTCCGTCCCGGGACAGGGAACTAATGAAAAACTGTTTTTT

D: .
size: once
J: TRBJ2-1
V: TRBV7-8
CDR3: CASSHPDSSYNEQFF
DNA: TGTGCCAGCAGCCATCCGGACAGCTCCTACAATGAGCAGTTCTTC

D: .
size: few
J: TRBJ1-1
V: TRBV6-5
CDR3: CASSYSGAFEAFF
DNA: TGTGCCAGCAGTTACTCTGGAGCTTTTGAAGCTTTCTTT

D: .
size: few
J: TRBJ1-1
V: TRBV28
CDR3: CASSLVSPTEAFF
DNA: TGTGCCAGCAGTTTGGTAAGCCCTACTGAAGCTTTCTTT

D: .
size: .
J: TRBJ2-1
V: TRBV6-5
CDR3: CASIRGEASDEQFF
DNA: TGTGCCAGCATCCGCGGGGAGGCCTCCGATGAGCAGTTCTTC

D: TRBD1
size: .
J: TRBJ1-6
V: TRBV6-1
CDR3: CASSEWPSGQVNSPLHF
DNA: TGTGCCAGCAGTGAATGGCCCTCGGGACAGGTTAATTCACCCCTCCACTTT

D: .
size: .
J: TRBJ1-2
V: TRBV28
CDR3: CASSLRASNYGYTF
DNA: TGTGCCAGCAGTTTGAGGGCGTCTAACTATGGCTACACCTTC

D: .
size: .
J: TRBJ1-1
V: TRBV5-1
CDR3: CASSLVGGSTNTEAFF
DNA: TGCGCCAGCAGCTTGGTAGGCGGCAGCACGAACACTGAAGCTTTCTTT

D: TRBD1
size: .
J: TRBJ1-3
V: TRBV24-1
CDR3: CATSDFGQGSGNTIYF
DNA: TGTGCCACCAGTGATTTCGGACAGGGCTCTGGAAACACCATATATTTT

D: .
size: .
J: TRBJ1-6
V: TRBV3-1/TRBV3-2
CDR3: CASSLGGLNSPLHF
DNA: TGTGCCAGCTCCCTGGGGGGACTAAATTCACCCCTCCACTTT

D: TRBD1
size: once
J: TRBJ2-1
V: TRBV10-1
CDR3: CASIFKDRDFYNEQFF
DNA: TGCGCCAGCATTTTTAAGGACAGGGATTTCTACAATGAGCAGTTCTTC

D: .
size: .
J: TRBJ2-2
V: TRBV4-2
CDR3: CASSQEAVGGELFF
DNA: TGTGCCAGCAGCCAAGAGGCGGTCGGCGGGGAGCTGTTTTTT

D: .
size: .
J: TRBJ2-7
V: TRBV30
CDR3: CAGSGSQSSSYEQYF
DNA: TGTGCTGGATCGGGGAGCCAATCGAGCTCCTACGAGCAGTACTTC

D: .
size: .
J: TRBJ1-5
V: TRBV10-2
CDR3: CASSDVGLQPQHF
DNA: TGCGCCAGCAGTGATGTGGGGCTTCAGCCCCAGCATTTT

D: .
size: .
J: TRBJ1-5
V: TRBV19
CDR3: CASSISWGDPRGYNQPQHF
DNA: TGTGCCAGTAGTATATCTTGGGGGGACCCCCGGGGTTACAATCAGCCCCAGCATTTT

D: .
size: .
J: TRBJ1-5
V: TRBV28
CDR3: CASSLLGGDQPQHF
DNA: TGTGCCAGCAGTTTATTGGGGGGGGATCAGCCCCAGCATTTT

D: TRBD1
size: .
J: TRBJ2-3
V: TRBV4-3
CDR3: CASSQETGWADTQYF
DNA: TGCGCCAGCAGCCAAGAGACAGGGTGGGCAGATACGCAGTATTTT

D: .
size: .
J: TRBJ1-1
V: TRBV7-3
CDR3: CASSLSPPRLGTVNTEAFF
DNA: TGTGCCAGCAGCTTATCCCCCCCTCGACTCGGCACGGTGAACACTGAAGCTTTCTTT